This TCR beta chain stems from a study of blood T cell repertoires in COVID-19. The data were produced by immunoSEQ multiplex PCR, yet TCRdb's version contains in-frame clones alone and is incomplete. The sample carries about 150,000 clones, roughly 80% recorded once. CDR1 SGHDN and CDR2 FVKESK come from the germline V gene. Trimming took off 4 bases at V and 0 bases at J, with 9 bases between the two ends. The length of the CDR3 is 15 residues. Specimen: peripheral blood. This chain connects TRBV14 to TRBJ2-2, with a tentative D call TRBD1 (6 bases). The sequence came from a man aged 18 to 30 with active or convalescent COVID-19. The CDR3 loop reads CASSRDITNTGELFF. As DNA, the CDR3 is TGTGCCAGCAGCCGGGACATTACGAACACCGGGGAGCTGTTTTTT.